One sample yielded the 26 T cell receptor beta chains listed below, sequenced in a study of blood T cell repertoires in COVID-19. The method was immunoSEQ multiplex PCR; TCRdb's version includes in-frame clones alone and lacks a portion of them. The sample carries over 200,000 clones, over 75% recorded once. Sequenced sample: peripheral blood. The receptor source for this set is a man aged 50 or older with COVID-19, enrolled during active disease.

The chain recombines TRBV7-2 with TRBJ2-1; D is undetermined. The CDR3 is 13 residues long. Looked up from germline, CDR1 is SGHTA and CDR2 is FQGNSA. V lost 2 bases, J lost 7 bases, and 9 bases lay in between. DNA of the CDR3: TGTGCCAGCAGCTTACCTAGTTTGAATGAGCAGTTCTTC. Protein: CASSLPSLNEQFF.

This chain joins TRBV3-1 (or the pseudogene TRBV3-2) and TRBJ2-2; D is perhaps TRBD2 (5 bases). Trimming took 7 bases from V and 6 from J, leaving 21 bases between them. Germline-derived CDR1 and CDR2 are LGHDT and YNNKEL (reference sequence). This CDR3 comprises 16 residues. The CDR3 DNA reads TGTGCCAGCACCTTCCTTGGCGGGTTCAGCCCCGGGGAGCTGTTTTTT. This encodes CASTFLGGFSPGELFF.

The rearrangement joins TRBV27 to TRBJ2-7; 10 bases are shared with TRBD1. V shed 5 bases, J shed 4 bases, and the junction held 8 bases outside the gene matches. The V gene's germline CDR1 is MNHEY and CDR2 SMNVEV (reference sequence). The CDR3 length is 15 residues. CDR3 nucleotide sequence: TGTGCCAGCAGTCCCCCGGGACAGGGGTTTTACGAGCAGTACTTC. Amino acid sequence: CASSPPGQGFYEQYF.

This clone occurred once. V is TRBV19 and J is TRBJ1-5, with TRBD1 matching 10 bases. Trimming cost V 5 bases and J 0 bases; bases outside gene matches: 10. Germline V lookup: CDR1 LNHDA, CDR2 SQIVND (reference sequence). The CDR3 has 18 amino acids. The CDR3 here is CASSGPGTGAYSNQPQHF. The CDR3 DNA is TGTGCCAGTAGTGGTCCTGGGACAGGGGCATATAGCAATCAGCCCCAGCATTTT. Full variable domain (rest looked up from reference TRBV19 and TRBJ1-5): DGGITQSPKYLFRKEGQNVTLSCEQNLNHDAMYWYRQDPGQGLRLIYYSQIVNDFQKGDIAEGYSVSREKKESFPLTVTSAQKNPTAFYLCASSGPGTGAYSNQPQHFGDGTRLSIL.

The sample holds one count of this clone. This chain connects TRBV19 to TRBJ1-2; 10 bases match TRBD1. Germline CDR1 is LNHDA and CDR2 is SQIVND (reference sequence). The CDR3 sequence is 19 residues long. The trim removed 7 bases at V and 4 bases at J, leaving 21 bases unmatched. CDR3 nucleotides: TGTGCCAGTACCACCGCAGGTCGGGGACAGGGGACGGGTGGCTATGGCTACACCTTC. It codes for CASTTAGRGQGTGGYGYTF.

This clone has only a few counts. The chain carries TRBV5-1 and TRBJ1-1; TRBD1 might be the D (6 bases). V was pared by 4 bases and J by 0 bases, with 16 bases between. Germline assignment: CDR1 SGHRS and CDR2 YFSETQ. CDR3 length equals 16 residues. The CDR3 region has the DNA TGCGCCAGCAGCAAAGGACAGACCACCATGAACACTGAAGCTTTCTTT. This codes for CASSKGQTTMNTEAFF.

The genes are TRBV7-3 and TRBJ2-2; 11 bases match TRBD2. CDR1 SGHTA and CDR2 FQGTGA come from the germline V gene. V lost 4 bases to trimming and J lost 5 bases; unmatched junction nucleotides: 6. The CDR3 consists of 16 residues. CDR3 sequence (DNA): TGTGCCAGCAGCTACTATCTAGCGGGAGGAACCGGGGAGCTGTTTTTT. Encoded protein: CASSYYLAGGTGELFF. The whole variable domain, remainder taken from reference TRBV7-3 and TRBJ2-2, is GAGVSQTPSNKVTEKGKYVELRCDPISGHTALYWYRQSLGQGPEFLIYFQGTGAADDSGLPNDRFFAVRPEGSVSTLKIQRTERGDSAVYLCASSYYLAGGTGELFFGEGSRLTVL.

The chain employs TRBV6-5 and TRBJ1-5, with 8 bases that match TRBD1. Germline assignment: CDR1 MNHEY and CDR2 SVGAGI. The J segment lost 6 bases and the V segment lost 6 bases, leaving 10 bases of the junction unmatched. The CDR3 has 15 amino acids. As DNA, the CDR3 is TGTGCCAGCAGCTCCACAGGGGGTCGAAGTCAGCCCCAGCATTTT. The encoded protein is CASSSTGGRSQPQHF.

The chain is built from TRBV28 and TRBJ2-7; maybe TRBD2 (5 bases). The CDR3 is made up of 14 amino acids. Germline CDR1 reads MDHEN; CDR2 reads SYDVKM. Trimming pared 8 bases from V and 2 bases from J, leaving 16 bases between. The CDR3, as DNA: TGTGCCAGCGCCTACCCCCGGGAACCCTACGAGCAGTACTTC. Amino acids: CASAYPREPYEQYF.

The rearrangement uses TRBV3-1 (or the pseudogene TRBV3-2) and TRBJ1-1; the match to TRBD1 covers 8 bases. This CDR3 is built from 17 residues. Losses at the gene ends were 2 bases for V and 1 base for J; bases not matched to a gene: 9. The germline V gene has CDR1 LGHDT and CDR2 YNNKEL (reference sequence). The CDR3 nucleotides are TGTGCCAGCAGCCAATTGCCAACAGGGGGGCGGAACACTGAAGCTTTCTTT. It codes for CASSQLPTGGRNTEAFF.

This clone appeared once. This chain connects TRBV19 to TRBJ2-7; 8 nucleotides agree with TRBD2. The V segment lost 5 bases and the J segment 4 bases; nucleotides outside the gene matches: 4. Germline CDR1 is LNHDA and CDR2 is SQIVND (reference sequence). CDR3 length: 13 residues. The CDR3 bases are TGTGCCAGTAGTGTCGGGGGGGGATACGAGCAGTACTTC. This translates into CASSVGGGYEQYF.

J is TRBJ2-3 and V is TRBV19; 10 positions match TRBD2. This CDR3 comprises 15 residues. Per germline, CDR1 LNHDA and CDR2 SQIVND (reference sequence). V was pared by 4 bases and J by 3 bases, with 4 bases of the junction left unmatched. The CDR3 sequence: CASSKVAGGTDTQYF. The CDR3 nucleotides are TGTGCCAGTAGTAAGGTAGCGGGAGGAACAGATACGCAGTATTTT.

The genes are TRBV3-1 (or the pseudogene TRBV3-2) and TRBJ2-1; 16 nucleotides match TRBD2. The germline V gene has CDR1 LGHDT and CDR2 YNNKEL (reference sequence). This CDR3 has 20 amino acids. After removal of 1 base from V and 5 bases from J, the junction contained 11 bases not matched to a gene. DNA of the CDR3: TGTGCCAGCAGCCAAGCGTTCCCGGGACTAGCGGGAGGGAAAGACAATGAGCAGTTCTTC. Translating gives CASSQAFPGLAGGKDNEQFF.

The CDR3 bases are TGTGCCAGCAGTTACTCGTGGGGACAGGGGTATGGCTACACCTTC. Translation gives CASSYSWGQGYGYTF. The J gene is TRBJ1-2, the V gene TRBV6-5, with 10 bases lining up with TRBD1. This CDR3 spans 15 amino acids. With V trimmed by 0 bases and J by 5 bases, 3 bases remained unmatched. CDR1 and CDR2 (germline): MNHEY, SVGAGI.

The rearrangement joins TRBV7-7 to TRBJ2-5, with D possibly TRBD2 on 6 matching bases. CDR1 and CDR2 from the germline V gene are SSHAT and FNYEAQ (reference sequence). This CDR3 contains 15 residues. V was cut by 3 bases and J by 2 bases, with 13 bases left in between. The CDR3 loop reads CASSLLGGEQETQYF. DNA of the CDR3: TGTGCCAGCAGCTTGCTAGGAGGGGAGCAAGAGACCCAGTACTTC.

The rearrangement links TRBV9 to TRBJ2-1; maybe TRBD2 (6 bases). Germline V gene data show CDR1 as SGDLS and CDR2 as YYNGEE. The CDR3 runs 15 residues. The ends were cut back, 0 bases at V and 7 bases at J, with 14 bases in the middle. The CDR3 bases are TGTGCCAGCAGCGTAGTCTCGGGAGTAGGAAATGAGCAGTTCTTC. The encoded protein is CASSVVSGVGNEQFF.

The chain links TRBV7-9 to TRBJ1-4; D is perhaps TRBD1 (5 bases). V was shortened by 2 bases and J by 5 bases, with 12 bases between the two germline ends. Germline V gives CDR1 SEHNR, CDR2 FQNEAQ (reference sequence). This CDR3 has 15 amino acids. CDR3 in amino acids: CASSLTAGQNEKLFF. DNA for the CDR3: TGTGCCAGCAGCTTAACCGCAGGACAAAATGAAAAACTGTTTTTT.

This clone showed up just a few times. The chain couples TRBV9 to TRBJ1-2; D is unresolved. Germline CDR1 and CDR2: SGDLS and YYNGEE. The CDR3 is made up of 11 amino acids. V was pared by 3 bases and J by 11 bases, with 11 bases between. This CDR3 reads CASSARRTYTF. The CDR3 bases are TGTGCCAGCAGCGCTCGGCGGACTTACACCTTC.

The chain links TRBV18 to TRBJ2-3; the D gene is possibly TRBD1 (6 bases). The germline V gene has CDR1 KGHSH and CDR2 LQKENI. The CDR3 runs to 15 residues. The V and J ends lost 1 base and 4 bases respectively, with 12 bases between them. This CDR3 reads CASSPLSGVADTQYF. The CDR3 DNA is TGTGCCAGCTCACCACTCTCAGGGGTTGCAGATACGCAGTATTTT.

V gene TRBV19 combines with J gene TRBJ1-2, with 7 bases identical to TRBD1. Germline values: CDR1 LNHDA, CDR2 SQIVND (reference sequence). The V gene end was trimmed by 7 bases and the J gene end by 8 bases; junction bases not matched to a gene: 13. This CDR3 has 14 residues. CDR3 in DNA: TGTGCCAGTACCCCGGACAGGACCCCTGGCGGCTACACCTTC. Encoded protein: CASTPDRTPGGYTF.

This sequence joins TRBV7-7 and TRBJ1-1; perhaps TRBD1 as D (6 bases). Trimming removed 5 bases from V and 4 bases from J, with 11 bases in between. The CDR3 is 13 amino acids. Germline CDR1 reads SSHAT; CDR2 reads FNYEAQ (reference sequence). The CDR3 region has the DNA TGTGCCAGCAGCCAGGGGCCTAGCACTGAAGCTTTCTTT. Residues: CASSQGPSTEAFF.

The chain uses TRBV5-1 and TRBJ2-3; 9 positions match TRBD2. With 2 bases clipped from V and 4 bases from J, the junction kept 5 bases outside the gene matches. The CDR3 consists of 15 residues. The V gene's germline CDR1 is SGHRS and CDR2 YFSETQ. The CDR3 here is CASSLGGRAADTQYF. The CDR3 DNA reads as TGCGCCAGCAGCTTAGGCGGGAGGGCCGCAGATACGCAGTATTTT. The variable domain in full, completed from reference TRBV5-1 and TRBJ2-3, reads KAGVTQTPRYLIKTRGQQVTLSCSPISGHRSVSWYQQTPGQGLQFLFEYFSETQRNKGNFPGRFSGRQFSNSRSEMNVSTLELGDSALYLCASSLGGRAADTQYFGPGTRLTVL.

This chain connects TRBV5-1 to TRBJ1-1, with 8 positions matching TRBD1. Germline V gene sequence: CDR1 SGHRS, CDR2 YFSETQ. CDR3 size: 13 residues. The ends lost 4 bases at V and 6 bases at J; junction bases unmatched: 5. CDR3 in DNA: TGCGCCAGCAGCAAAGACAGGGGTGCTGAAGCTTTCTTT. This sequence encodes CASSKDRGAEAFF.

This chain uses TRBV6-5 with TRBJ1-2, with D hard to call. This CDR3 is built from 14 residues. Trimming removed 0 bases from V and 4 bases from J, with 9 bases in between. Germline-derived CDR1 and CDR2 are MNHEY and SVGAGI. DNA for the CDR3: TGTGCCAGCAGTTACTCGACCGGGTTCTATGGCTACACCTTC. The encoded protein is CASSYSTGFYGYTF.

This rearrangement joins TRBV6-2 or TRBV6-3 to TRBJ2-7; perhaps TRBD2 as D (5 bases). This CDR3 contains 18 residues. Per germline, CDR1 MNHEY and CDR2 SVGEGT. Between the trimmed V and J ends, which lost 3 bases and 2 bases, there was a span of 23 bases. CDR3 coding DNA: TGTGCCAGCAGTTATCACGCCCTCGAGCGGACTGTTACCTACGAGCAGTACTTC. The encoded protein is CASSYHALERTVTYEQYF.

In DNA form, the CDR3 reads TGTGCCAGCAGCCCGCGCAGCGGGCAGGGGGGTGGAAACACCATATATTTT. Translating gives CASSPRSGQGGGNTIYF. The V call is TRBV5-4, the J call TRBJ1-3; 7 positions match TRBD1. Germline assignment: CDR1 SGHNT and CDR2 YYREEE (reference sequence). The ends lost 4 bases at V and 3 bases at J; junction bases unmatched: 13. The CDR3 has 17 residues.